Listed below are T cell receptor beta chains from one sample, sequenced in a study of post-analysis software for immune sequencing data. MiXCR, applied by TCRdb to the PCR reads, yields one record per CDR3 protein. The data contain 700,000 to 900,000 distinct CDR3 sequences, roughly 46% of them singletons. The sequenced sample was blood. The receptors derive from a girl aged 5-17 years with multiple sclerosis. Each CDR3 is given without its conserved first and last residue. The D gene is left open where the match is weak.

TRBV3-1,TRBD2,ASSHRLAGNTGELF
TRBV5-4,NA,ASSLELTPGLDTQY
TRBV5-5,NA,ASSLGQGLNTEAF
TRBV6-2/TRBV6-3,NA,ASSDIDLIMNTEAF
TRBV20-1,NA,SASGGVYDTQY
TRBV29-1,NA,SVTGRADPAPSSYNEQF
TRBV29-1,TRBD1,SAKTGGQYEQF
TRBV7-2,NA,ASSLASLLVGQETQY
TRBV10-3,NA,AISWTVSYEQY
TRBV7-9,TRBD2,ASSLYRLAGPQDTQY
TRBV7-2,NA,ASSSDGTNYNEQF
TRBV7-3,NA,ASSPTASWSTDTQY
TRBV7-2,NA,ASSSTTSIETQY
TRBV6-5,NA,ASSSTALRYEQY
TRBV28,NA,ASSLSPVNEQY
TRBV20-1,NA,SARDWTYEQY
TRBV2,TRBD2,ASRGAGGLSYNEQF
TRBV2,TRBD1,ASRSGTGETEAF
TRBV15,NA,ATSREGSETQY
TRBV29-1,NA,SVEYALHPYEQY
TRBV6-2/TRBV6-3,NA,ASSSRASWNEQF
TRBV29-1,NA,SVEDKMNTEAF
TRBV29-1,NA,SAGGGLGEQF
TRBV20-1,NA,SASLAGLHEQY
TRBV11-2,TRBD2,ASSTRTSGVTYEQY
TRBV20-1,NA,SATRIKGGNADTQY
TRBV29-1,NA,SARGVDGLYEQY
TRBV11-2,TRBD2,ASSSQAGIRDTQY
TRBV28,NA,ASGPSGRSRTEAF
TRBV29-1,NA,SVEMVGTSSTDTQY
TRBV5-1,NA,ASSTDRLGEQY
TRBV7-2,TRBD1,ASRRDGAGGGFESEQY
TRBV30,TRBD2,AWSKGASGSTEQY
TRBV4-3,TRBD1,ASSQDDRGLNNEQF
TRBV12-3/TRBV12-4,TRBD2,ASSWGATAGTGELF
TRBV9,NA,ASSRNSGLSNEQF
TRBV6-5,NA,ASSYSAGETQY
TRBV4-3,NA,ASSPSSGFYNEQF
TRBV29-1,NA,SVEEGAYGYT
TRBV5-5,NA,ASSFIEGVDIQY
TRBV29-1,NA,SVYDSGVNYEQY
TRBV7-2,NA,ASTPGGNYGYT
TRBV10-3,TRBD2,AISERGLAGGQETQY
TRBV3-1,NA,ASSRLQGVAGSTDTQY
TRBV7-2,NA,ASSLGYRSQSHEQY
TRBV6-6,NA,ASSYQTGSPLH
TRBV11-1,NA,ASSSARSSYNEQF
TRBV19,NA,ASSIYGLIHGYT
TRBV29-1,TRBD1,SVAGTGNRETQY
TRBV20-1,NA,SAAGGYSEQY
TRBV7-2,NA,ASSPLGGIDYGYT
TRBV3-1,NA,ASSQGGGHRNTEAF
TRBV12-3/TRBV12-4,NA,ASSPPGYQETQY
TRBV28,NA,ATKLTTTYEQY